This TCR beta chain was documented in a study of blood T cells in healthy people across ages (dated by TCRdb to between 2014 and 2017). Broadly, across the study: Template switching captured roughly one uniquely barcoded TCR beta cDNA molecule per two T cells in model experiments. The study measured age-related changes in TCR beta repertoire diversity using deep sequencing normalized with unique cDNA molecular identifiers. Four age groups were formed from the donors: young (average approximately 15 years), middle-aged (approximately 39), aged (about 68) and long-lived (around 80). To avoid experimental bias, donors of different ages were distributed randomly across sequencing lanes. The study analyzed two additional independent replicas of 1 million unique cDNA reads from the same blood draw for two donors, one aged 18 to 30 and one aged 80 or older.

The library relied on 5' RACE. The run used an Illumina HiSeq 2500. A second about 7 to 11 cycle PCR used a sample-barcoded 5' primer and a J-beta primer mix. A unique molecular identifier was introduced onto each TCR beta cDNA molecule by a template-switch 5' adaptor carrying 12 random nucleotides. Each sample yielded at least 2.5 million CDR3-containing paired-end reads. The Mint cDNA synthesis kit, primed by a TRBC-specific oligonucleotide, was used to synthesize first-strand cDNA from all RNA. Following uracil-DNA glycosylase treatment, a first 18-cycle PCR with universal primers M1SS and BC2_uni_R was performed on all cDNA. The study's processing was this. Each sample was normalized by randomly selecting 1 million high-quality reads, each carrying a distinct molecular identifier. Instead of being binned into consensus sequences, reads with shared molecular identifiers were discarded. MiTCR, with a Q25 quality threshold and the strictest error-elimination algorithm, was used for CDR3 identification, clonotype clustering and error correction. A nonparametric unseen species model using Euler transformation provided a lower-bound estimate of total TCR beta diversity. Using fastp trimming at Q25 and MiXCR clonotype assembly, TCRdb reanalyzed the public sequencing data and kept in-frame beta chains. One record per CDR3 amino acid sequence lists the most common genes and DNA. TCRdb's processing, not the authors' own work, is the source of the V and J calls. This sample gives 1.5 million or so distinct CDR3 sequences in total; about 40% of them show up just once. Of the sample, 7% to 9.5% falls within the top ten clones.

Overall study outcomes, separate from this receptor: Observed TCR beta diversity correlated strongly with the percentage of naive T cells measured by flow cytometry. Because donor CMV infection status was unknown, age-related changes in expanded clonotypes were potentially confounded. Observed TCR beta diversity per million T cells fell roughly linearly with age, and a significant reduction was already apparent by age about 43. Conclusive comparison of naive and antigen-experienced compartments was prevented by the profiling of bulk unsorted PBMCs. Compared with the aged group, the long-lived group had more naive CD4+ T cells, fewer expanded clones and increased TCR diversity, a pattern suggesting age selection. Estimates of total diversity based on one million sequenced T cells were regarded as lower bounds and as underestimates.

The donors were 40 or so Caucasian individuals from Russia, aged roughly 6 to 100 years, who were systemically healthy. Each donor gave about 9.2 milliliters of peripheral blood, drawn into EDTA-treated Vacutainer tubes. PBMCs were isolated by Ficoll-Paque density-gradient centrifugation, with at least 7 million obtained per sample. Total RNA, at least 6 micrograms per sample, was extracted from PBMCs with Trizol reagent. For every donor, flow cytometry on a PBMC aliquot measured the percentage of naive CD45RAhigh/CD27high T cells. This clonotype came up a few times. No cognate antigen has been identified for it. The input lacks base qualities; no much larger clone sits a single base away. The sequenced sample was blood. The clonotype comes from a woman aged 18-29 years in good health.

The CDR3 reads as follows: CSVPGTDGYTF. The nucleotide sequence reads as follows: TGCAGCGTGCCCGGGACCGATGGCTACACCTTC. This sequence uses TRBV29-1 and TRBJ1-2; perhaps TRBD1 is the D gene, with 5 bases matching. The germline V gene sets CDR1 to SQVTM and CDR2 to ANQGSEA. The germline ends are 11 bases apart after V is trimmed by 6 bases and J by 6 bases. There are 11 amino acids in the CDR3, from cysteine to phenylalanine inclusive. Only the CDR3 DNA is retained, 33 bases long and in frame from the first base.